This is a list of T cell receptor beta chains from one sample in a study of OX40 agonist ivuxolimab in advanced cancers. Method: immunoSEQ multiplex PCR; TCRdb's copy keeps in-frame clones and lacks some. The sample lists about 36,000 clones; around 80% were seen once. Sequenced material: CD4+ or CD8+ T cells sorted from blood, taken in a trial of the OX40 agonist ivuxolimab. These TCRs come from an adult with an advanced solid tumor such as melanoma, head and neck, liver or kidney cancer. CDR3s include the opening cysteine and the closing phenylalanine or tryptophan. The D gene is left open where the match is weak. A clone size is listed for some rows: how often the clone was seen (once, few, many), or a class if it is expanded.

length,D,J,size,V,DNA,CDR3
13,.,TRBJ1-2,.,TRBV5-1,TGCGCCAGCAGCTTGGCTACCAGCCATGGCTACACCTTC,CASSLATSHGYTF
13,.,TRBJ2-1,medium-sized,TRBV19,TGTGCCACCTTGACGGGGAGATACAATGAGCAGTTCTTC,CATLTGRYNEQFF
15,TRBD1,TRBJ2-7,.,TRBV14,TGTGCCAGCAGCCGGACAGGGGACCTTTCCTACGAGCAGTACTTC,CASSRTGDLSYEQYF
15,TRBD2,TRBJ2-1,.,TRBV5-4,TGTGCCAGCAGCTTGGCGGCTAGCGGGGGGAATGAGCAGTTCTTC,CASSLAASGGNEQFF
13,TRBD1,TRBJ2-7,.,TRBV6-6,TGTGCCAGCAACGAACGACAGGGCTACGAGCAGTACTTC,CASNERQGYEQYF
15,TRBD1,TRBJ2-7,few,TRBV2,TGTGCCAGCAGAGGGACCGGGACAGGGGGCGGCGAGCAGTACTTC,CASRGTGTGGGEQYF
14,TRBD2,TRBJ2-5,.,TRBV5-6,TGTGCCAGCAGCTTGGGACTAGCGGGGGGGCCCCAGTACTTC,CASSLGLAGGPQYF
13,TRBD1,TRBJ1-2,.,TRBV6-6,TGTGCCAGCAGTTACTTGACAGGGAATGGCTACACCTTC,CASSYLTGNGYTF
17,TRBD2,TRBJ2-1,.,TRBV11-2,TGTGCCAGCAGCTTAGACCAGAGCCTAGCGGGGGCCACACCCCCGTTCTTC,CASSLDQSLAGATPPFF
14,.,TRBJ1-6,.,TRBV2,TGTGCCAGCAGTGTGGATTTCTATAATTCACCCCTCCACTTT,CASSVDFYNSPLHF
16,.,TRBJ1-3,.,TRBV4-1,TGCGCCAGCAGCCCTACAGGGACAATATCTGGAAACACCATATATTTT,CASSPTGTISGNTIYF
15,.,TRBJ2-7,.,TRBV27,TGTGCCAGCAGTTCCGGAGGGGGGGCTTTCTACGAGCAGTACTTC,CASSSGGGAFYEQYF
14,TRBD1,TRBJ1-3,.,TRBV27,TGTGCCAGCAGTCCGCAGGGGGCAAGAAACACCATATATTTT,CASSPQGARNTIYF
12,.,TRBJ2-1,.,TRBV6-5,TGTGCCAGCAGCCGGTCTTACAATGAGCAGTTCTTC,CASSRSYNEQFF
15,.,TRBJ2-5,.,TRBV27,TGTGCCAGCAATTTAGATGGAGGGCCGTGGGAGACCCAGTACTTC,CASNLDGGPWETQYF
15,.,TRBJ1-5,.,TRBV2,TGTGCCAGCAGTGCCCTGGCCGATTACAATCAGCCCCAGCATTTT,CASSALADYNQPQHF
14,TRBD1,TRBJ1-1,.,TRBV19,TGTGCCAGTAGGGGGACAGGCTTGGGCACTGAAGCTTTCTTT,CASRGTGLGTEAFF
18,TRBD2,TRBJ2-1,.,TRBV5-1,TGCGCCAGCAGCTTGAAAAGTGTGAATAGCGGGGGTTACAATGAGCAGTTCTTC,CASSLKSVNSGGYNEQFF
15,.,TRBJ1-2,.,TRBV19,TGTGCCAGTAGCGATTCAACTACGCCCCGCTATGGCTACACCTTC,CASSDSTTPRYGYTF
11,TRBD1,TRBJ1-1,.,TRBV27,TGTGCCAGCACCGGGGACAGGGGAGCTTTCTTT,CASTGDRGAFF
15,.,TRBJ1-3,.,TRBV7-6,TGTGCCAGCAGCTCCGGGACGGACTCTGGAAACACCATATATTTT,CASSSGTDSGNTIYF
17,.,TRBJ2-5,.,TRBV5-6,TGTGCCAGCAGCTTCGGGGTCACGGTCACCCGCCAAGAGACCCAGTACTTC,CASSFGVTVTRQETQYF
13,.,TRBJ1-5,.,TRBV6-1,TGTGCCAGCAGTGGGGAGAGCGATCAGCCCCAGCATTTT,CASSGESDQPQHF
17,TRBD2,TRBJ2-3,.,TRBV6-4,TGTGCCAGCAGTGACACCCGAGGAGCGGGGAGGGGTGATACGCAGTATTTT,CASSDTRGAGRGDTQYF
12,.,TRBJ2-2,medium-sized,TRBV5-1,TGCGCCAGCAGCTTGAACACCGGGGAGCTGTTTTTT,CASSLNTGELFF
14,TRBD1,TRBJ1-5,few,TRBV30,TGTGCCTGGAGCACGGGACAGGGTCATCAGCCCCAGCATTTT,CAWSTGQGHQPQHF
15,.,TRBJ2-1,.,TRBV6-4,TGTGCCAGCAGTGACTCTGGGGACCCCTACAATGAGCAGTTCTTC,CASSDSGDPYNEQFF
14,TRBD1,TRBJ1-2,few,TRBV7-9,TGTGCCAGCAGCTGGACTGGGACAGGGGCTGGCTACACCTTC,CASSWTGTGAGYTF
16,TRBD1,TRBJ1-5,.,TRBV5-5,TGTGCCAGCAGCGCCGGGACAGGGTATTACAATCAGCCCCAGCATTTT,CASSAGTGYYNQPQHF
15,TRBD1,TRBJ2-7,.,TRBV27,TGTGCCAGCAGTTCCGGACAGGGGACAGCCTACGAGCAGTACTTC,CASSSGQGTAYEQYF
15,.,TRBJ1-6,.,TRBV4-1,TGCGCCAGCAGCCAACCTCTCCACCGGGGTTCACCCCTCCACTTT,CASSQPLHRGSPLHF
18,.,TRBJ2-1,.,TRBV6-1,TGTGCCAGCAGAGAAAAAAGAGCGCGTGGCCCTCCAGGCGATGAGCAGTTCTTC,CASREKRARGPPGDEQFF
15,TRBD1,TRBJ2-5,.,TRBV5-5,TGTGCCAGCAGCCATCCCGGACAGGGTCGAGAGACCCAGTACTTC,CASSHPGQGRETQYF
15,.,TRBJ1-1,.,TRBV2,TGTGCCAGCAGTGAAGGCCGGCAGAGGAACACTGAAGCTTTCTTT,CASSEGRQRNTEAFF
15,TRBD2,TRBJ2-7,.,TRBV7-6,TGTGCCAGCAGCCCCCTAGCGGGGGGCTCCTACGAGCAGTACTTC,CASSPLAGGSYEQYF
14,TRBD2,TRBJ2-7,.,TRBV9,TGTGCCAGCAGCGTACAAGCGGGGGCGGGGGAGCAGTACTTC,CASSVQAGAGEQYF
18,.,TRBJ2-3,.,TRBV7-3,TGTGCCAGCAGCCCGGCAAGTGAGCCCCTGGCCCCCACAGATACGCAGTATTTT,CASSPASEPLAPTDTQYF
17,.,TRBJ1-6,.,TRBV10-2,TGCGCCAGCAGTGAGTCTACCTCAGGAGTTGGGAATTCACCCCTCCACTTT,CASSESTSGVGNSPLHF
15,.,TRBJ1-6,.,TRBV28,TGTGCCAGCAAGGACTCGAGCTCCTATAATTCACCCCTCCACTTT,CASKDSSSYNSPLHF
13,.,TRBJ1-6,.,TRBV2,TGTGCCAGCAGGGGACCGGGGAATTCACCCCTCCACTTT,CASRGPGNSPLHF
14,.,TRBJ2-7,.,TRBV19,TGTGCCAGTAGCCCTCGCAAGGCGGGCTACGAGCAGTACTTC,CASSPRKAGYEQYF
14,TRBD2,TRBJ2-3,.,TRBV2,TGTGCCAGCAGTGAAGGCGGGGGGGCAGATACGCAGTATTTT,CASSEGGGADTQYF
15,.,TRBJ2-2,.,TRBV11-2,TGTGCCAGCAGCCCTCCCAGAGGGACAACGGGGGAGCTGTTTTTT,CASSPPRGTTGELFF
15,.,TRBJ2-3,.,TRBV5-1,TGCGCCAGCAGCTTGTCCCAAGGGGGCACAGATACGCAGTATTTT,CASSLSQGGTDTQYF
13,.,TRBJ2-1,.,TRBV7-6,TGTGCCAGCAGCTCGGACGCCTACAATGAGCAGTTCTTC,CASSSDAYNEQFF
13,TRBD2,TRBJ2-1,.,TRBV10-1,TGCGCCAGCGGACTAGACCCCTACAATGAGCAGTTCTTC,CASGLDPYNEQFF
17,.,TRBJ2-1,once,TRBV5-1,TGCGCCAGCAGTTTGAAAGCTGGACACGTTTTATCAAATGAGCAGTTCTTC,CASSLKAGHVLSNEQFF
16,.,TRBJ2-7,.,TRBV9,TGTGCCAGCAGCGTAGTAGCCGGGCAGAGCTCCTACGAGCAGTACTTC,CASSVVAGQSSYEQYF
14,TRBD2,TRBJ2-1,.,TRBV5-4,TGTGCCAGCAGCCTTACTAGCGGAGACAATGAGCAGTTCTTC,CASSLTSGDNEQFF
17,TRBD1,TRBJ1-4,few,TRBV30,TGTGCCTGGAGTGGGTCGGGACAGGGGGTTGCTAATGAAAAACTGTTTTTT,CAWSGSGQGVANEKLFF
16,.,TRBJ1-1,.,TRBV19,TGTGCCAGTAGGACCTTCGCAGGGGCCGCGGGGACTGAAGCTTTCTTT,CASRTFAGAAGTEAFF
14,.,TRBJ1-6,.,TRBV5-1,TGCGCCAGCACCCCCCGGGGCCTCGATTCACCCCTCCACTTT,CASTPRGLDSPLHF
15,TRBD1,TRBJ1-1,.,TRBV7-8,TGTGCCAGCAGCACCAGACAGGGGTATGAAAATGAAGCTTTCTTT,CASSTRQGYENEAFF
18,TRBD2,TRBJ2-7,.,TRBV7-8,TGTGCCAGCAGCTTAAGCAGGACTAGCGGGGGCGATGCCTACGAGCAGTACTTC,CASSLSRTSGGDAYEQYF
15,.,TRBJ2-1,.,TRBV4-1,TGCGCCAGCAGCCAAGATACGGGGTCCTACAATGAGCAGTTCTTC,CASSQDTGSYNEQFF
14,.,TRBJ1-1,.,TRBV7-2,TGTGCCAGCAGCTTAGACAGACGGAACACTGAAGCTTTCTTT,CASSLDRRNTEAFF
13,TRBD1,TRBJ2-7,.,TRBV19,TGTGCCAGTGAATCAGGGGGCTCCTACGAGCAGTACTTC,CASESGGSYEQYF
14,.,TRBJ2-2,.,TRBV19,TGTGCCAGTAGTATCCAAGGGAGGACCGGGGAGCTGTTTTTT,CASSIQGRTGELFF
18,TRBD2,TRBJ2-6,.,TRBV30,TGTGCCTGGAGGCGACCGGGACTAGCGGGGACTGGGGCCAACGTCCTGACTTTC,CAWRRPGLAGTGANVLTF